These 16 T cell receptor beta chains were sequenced from one sample in a study of blood T cells in healthy people across ages (dated by TCRdb to 2013 to 2016). Library generation was performed with 5' RACE. Sequencing was performed on an Illumina HiSeq 2500. A second PCR of about 7 to 12 cycles was performed with a sample-barcoded 5' primer and a J-beta primer mix. The public reads were run again by TCRdb, first through fastp at Q25 and then through MiXCR, and only productive beta chains were kept. Every entry covers one CDR3 protein and lists the most common genes and DNA from its rows. For this sample there are some 670,000 distinct CDR3 sequences; approximately 52% appear just once. Of the sample, about 13% is held by the ten largest clones. Sequences were obtained from blood. The origin of the receptors is a woman older than 75 in good health.

Turning to this clonotype: Mismatch with germline at one junction end may stem from a read error. This sequence joins TRBV11-2 and TRBJ2-2, with TRBD1 matching 10 bases. The CDR3 consists of 16 residues. Germline V gene lookup returns CDR1 SGHAT and CDR2 FQNNGV. CDR3 in DNA: TGTGCCAACAGCTCCGACAGGGGGCTGGACACCGGGGAGCTGTTTTTT. Translating gives CANSSDRGLDTGELFF.

Only a few counts were recorded for this clonotype. The chain uses TRBV25-1 and TRBJ2-2; the D is unclear. Germline V gene lookup returns CDR1 MGHDK and CDR2 SYGVNS. This CDR3 has 15 amino acids. V lost 0 bases to trimming and J lost 5 bases, with 10 bases between them. The CDR3 bases are TGTGCCAGCAGTGAATATTATCCGCCTACCGGGGAGCTGTTTTTT. This translates into CASSEYYPPTGELFF.

This clonotype was found a few times. The CDR3 DNA follows: TGTGCCAGCAGCCAAGGCGGGGGGGCCTCAGATACGCAGTATTTT. Translating it yields CASSQGGGASDTQYF. The chain carries TRBV3-1 and TRBJ2-3; 9 nucleotides match TRBD2. Trimming removed 1 base from V and 4 bases from J; junction bases left unmatched: 3. The CDR3 is made up of 15 amino acids. Germline V gene sequence: CDR1 LGHDT, CDR2 YNNKEL (reference sequence).

The rearrangement uses TRBV20-1 and TRBJ2-4, with D possibly being TRBD2 (7 bases). The CDR3 length is 14 residues. The ends were cut back, 2 bases at V and 6 bases at J, with 14 bases in the middle. Per the germline V gene, CDR1 is DFQATT and CDR2 is SNEGSKA (reference sequence). CDR3 coding DNA: TGCAGTGCTAGACAGACGGGGGGCGGAAACATTCAGTACTTC. This encodes CSARQTGGGNIQYF.

This clonotype was counted at least ten times. The rearrangement links TRBV3-1 to TRBJ2-1; TRBD2 matches 11 bases. Germline V lookup: CDR1 LGHDT, CDR2 YNNKEL (reference sequence). The V segment lost 4 bases and the J segment 7 bases; nucleotides outside the gene matches: 6. The CDR3 sequence is 15 residues long. The CDR3 region is CASSPLAGAFNEQFF. CDR3 nucleotides: TGTGCCAGCAGCCCACTAGCGGGAGCGTTTAATGAGCAGTTCTTC.

The gene calls are TRBV25-1 and TRBJ2-3; no clear D. CDR3 length: 11 residues. Germline CDR1 reads MGHDK; CDR2 reads SYGVNS. Deletions cut 4 bases from V and 10 bases from J, with 9 bases between. CDR3 in DNA: TGTGCCAGCAGTGCCGTCGAGGCGCAGTATTTT. This encodes CASSAVEAQYF.

This rearrangement joins TRBV29-1 to TRBJ2-7; D uncertain. The CDR3 contains 11 residues. The germline V and J ends were trimmed by 5 bases and 2 bases, with 7 bases remaining between them. The germline V gene has CDR1 SQVTM and CDR2 ANQGSEA. In nucleotides, the CDR3 is TGCAGCGTTTCGGTGACCTACGAGCAGTACTTC. This translates into CSVSVTYEQYF.

This sequence joins TRBV12-3 or TRBV12-4 and TRBJ2-3; D gene ambiguous. This CDR3 comprises 13 residues. V was clipped by 5 bases and J by 2 bases, with 8 bases between them. CDR3 DNA: TGTGCCAGCAGTATAGGGCACACAGATACGCAGTATTTT. This translates into CASSIGHTDTQYF.

At least ten counts were recorded for this clonotype. The chain recombines TRBV27 with TRBJ2-2; unclear D gene. Germline loops: CDR1 MNHEY, CDR2 SMNVEV (reference sequence). The CDR3 is 13 residues long. The V gene lost 5 bases and the J gene lost 6 bases, with 10 bases spanning the gap. Here the CDR3 reads CASSVTLAGELFF. In DNA, the CDR3 is TGTGCCAGCAGTGTTACGCTAGCCGGGGAGCTGTTTTTT.

The DNA for the CDR3 is TGTGCCAGCAGCCAAGAGGGGACAGGGATTATCCATGAGCAGTTCTTC. Amino acid sequence: CASSQEGTGIIHEQFF. The gene calls are TRBV4-2 and TRBJ2-1; 9 bases are a match to TRBD1. The CDR3 runs 16 residues. V shed 0 bases, J shed 8 bases, and the junction held 8 bases outside the gene matches. The V gene's germline CDR1 is LGHNA and CDR2 YNFKEQ.

The rearrangement uses TRBV6-1 and TRBJ1-1; perhaps TRBD1 as D (5 bases). There are 15 residues in the CDR3. The germline V and J ends were trimmed by 3 bases and 3 bases, with 14 bases remaining between them. Germline values: CDR1 MNHNS, CDR2 SASEGT. This CDR3 reads CASSDRSGGDTEAFF. CDR3 nucleotide sequence: TGTGCCAGCAGTGACAGGTCCGGGGGGGACACTGAAGCTTTCTTT.

The chain uses TRBV20-1 and TRBJ2-1; 8 nucleotides line up with TRBD1. V dropped 2 bases and J dropped 9; count of bases not matched to a gene: 15. The CDR3 loop spans 16 amino acids. Germline V lookup: CDR1 DFQATT, CDR2 SNEGSKA (reference sequence). The DNA of the CDR3 is TGCAGTGCTAGACCCCCCGGACAGGGCGGAGGCTGTGAGCAGTTCTTC. The encoded protein is CSARPPGQGGGCEQFF.

Worth noting for this clonotype: One junction end does not reproduce the germline sequence, and a read error may be involved. The chain is built from TRBV2 and TRBJ2-3; D ambiguous. CDR1 is SNHLY and CDR2 is FYNNEI in the germline V gene. There are 12 residues in the CDR3. DNA of the CDR3: TGTGTCAGCACCCTGAATCTAGATACGCAGTATTTT. This encodes CVSTLNLDTQYF.

Turning to this clonotype: Just one base apart from a much larger clone, this may be a read error. The J gene is TRBJ2-3, the V gene TRBV11-2; 9 positions match TRBD2. This CDR3 is built from 14 residues. Germline V CDR1 and CDR2: SGHAT, FQNNGV. The CDR3 here is CANSGLALTDTQYF. DNA for the CDR3: TGTGCCAACAGCGGACTAGCGCTCACAGATACGCAGTATTTT.

This CDR3 is CASSLQPGNIQYF. The CDR3 nucleotides are TGTGCCAGCAGTTTACAACCCGGAAACATTCAGTACTTC. The chain carries TRBV12-3 or TRBV12-4 and TRBJ2-7; D gene ambiguous. The end of the DNA aligns better with TRBJ2-4, so the J call may be wrong. CDR3 length: 13 amino acids.

V and J are TRBV7-9 and TRBJ1-6, with D uncertain. This CDR3 has 15 amino acids. Germline CDR1 is SEHNR and CDR2 is FQNEAQ (reference sequence). V gave up 4 bases and J gave up 3 bases, with 10 bases separating them. CDR3: CASSSGSHYNSPLHF. Written as DNA, the CDR3 is TGTGCCAGCAGCTCAGGCTCTCACTATAATTCACCCCTCCACTTT.